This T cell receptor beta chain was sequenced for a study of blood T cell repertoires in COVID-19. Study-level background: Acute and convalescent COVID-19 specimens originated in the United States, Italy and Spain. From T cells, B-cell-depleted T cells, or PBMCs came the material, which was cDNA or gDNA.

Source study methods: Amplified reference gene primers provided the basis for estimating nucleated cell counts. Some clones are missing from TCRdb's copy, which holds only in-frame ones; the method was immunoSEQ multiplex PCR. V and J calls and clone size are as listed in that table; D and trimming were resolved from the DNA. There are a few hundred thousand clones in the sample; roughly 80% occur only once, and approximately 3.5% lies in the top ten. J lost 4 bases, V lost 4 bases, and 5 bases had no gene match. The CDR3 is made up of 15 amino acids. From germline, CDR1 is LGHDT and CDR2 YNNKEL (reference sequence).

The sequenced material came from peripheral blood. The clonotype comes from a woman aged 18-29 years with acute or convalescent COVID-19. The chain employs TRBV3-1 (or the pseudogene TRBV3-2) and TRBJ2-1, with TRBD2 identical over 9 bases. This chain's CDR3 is CASSPTSGSYNEQFF. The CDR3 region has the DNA TGTGCCAGCAGCCCGACTAGCGGCTCTTACAATGAGCAGTTCTTC.